This T cell receptor (beta chain) was sequenced for a study of shared clonotypes between healthy human individuals. Sequencing was performed with immunoSEQ multiplex PCR; in TCRdb, only in-frame clones are kept and a portion is missing. The profile shows just over 2,000,000 clones, approximately 95% of them singletons. Only CD45RO-negative cells positively selected for CCR7 counted as naive CD8 cells, so terminally differentiated effector memory CD45RA+ cells were excluded. Germline lookup yields CDR1 SGHDT and CDR2 YYEEEE. CDR3 length: 13 amino acids. Trimming removed 2 bases from V and 6 bases from J; junction bases left unmatched: 1.

V is TRBV5-6 and J is TRBJ2-2; TRBD2 matches 7 bases. The sequencing input was naive CD8+ T cells sorted from blood. The clonotype comes from a man younger than 35 in good health. CDR3 DNA sequence: TGTGCCAGCAGCTTAAGCGGGGCCGGGGAGCTGTTTTTT. The encoded protein is CASSLSGAGELFF.